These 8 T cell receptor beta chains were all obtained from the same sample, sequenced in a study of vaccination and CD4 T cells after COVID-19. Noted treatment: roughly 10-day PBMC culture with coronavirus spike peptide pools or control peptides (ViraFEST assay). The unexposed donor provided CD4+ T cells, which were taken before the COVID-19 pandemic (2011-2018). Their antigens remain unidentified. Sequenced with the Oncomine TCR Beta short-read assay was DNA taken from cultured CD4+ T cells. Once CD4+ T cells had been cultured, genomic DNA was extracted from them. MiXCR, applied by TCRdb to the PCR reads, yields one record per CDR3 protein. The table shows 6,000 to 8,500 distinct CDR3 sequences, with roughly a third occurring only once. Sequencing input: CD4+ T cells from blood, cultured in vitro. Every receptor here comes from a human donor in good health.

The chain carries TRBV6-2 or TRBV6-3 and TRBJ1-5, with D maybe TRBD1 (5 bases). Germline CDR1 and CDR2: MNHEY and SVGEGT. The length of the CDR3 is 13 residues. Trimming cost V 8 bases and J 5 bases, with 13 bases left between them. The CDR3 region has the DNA TGTGCCAGCGGCCGGGACGGCTATCAGCCCCAGCATTTT. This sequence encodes CASGRDGYQPQHF.

The CDR3 sequence is CASSRGQVSYGYTF. The CDR3 DNA sequence: TGTGCCAGCAGCCGAGGGCAGGTTTCCTATGGCTACACCTTC. The chain joins TRBV7-2 to TRBJ1-2; D not resolved. The CDR3 is 14 amino acids. Germline assignment: CDR1 SGHTA and CDR2 FQGNSA. V was trimmed by 5 bases and J by 4 bases, leaving 14 bases between them. Looking up the rest from reference TRBV7-2 and TRBJ1-2 gives the full variable domain: GAGVSQSPSNKVTEKGKDVELRCDPISGHTALYWYRQSLGQGLEFLIYFQGNSAPDKSGLPSDRFSAERTGGSVSTLTIQRTQQEDSAVYLCASSRGQVSYGYTFGSGTRLTVV.

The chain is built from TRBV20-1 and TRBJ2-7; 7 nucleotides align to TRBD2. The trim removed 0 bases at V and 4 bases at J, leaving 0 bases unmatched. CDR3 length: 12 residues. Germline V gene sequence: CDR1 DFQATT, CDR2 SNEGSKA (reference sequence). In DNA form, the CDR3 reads TGCAGTGCTAGAGATAGCGGGTACGAGCAGTACTTC. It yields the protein CSARDSGYEQYF.

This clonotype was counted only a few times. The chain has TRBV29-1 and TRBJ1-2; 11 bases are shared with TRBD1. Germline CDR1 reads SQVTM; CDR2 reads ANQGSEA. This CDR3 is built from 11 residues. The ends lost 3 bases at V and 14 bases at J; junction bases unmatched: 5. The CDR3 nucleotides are TGCAGCGTTGAGGACAGGGGGCGCAGGACCTTC. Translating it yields CSVEDRGRRTF.

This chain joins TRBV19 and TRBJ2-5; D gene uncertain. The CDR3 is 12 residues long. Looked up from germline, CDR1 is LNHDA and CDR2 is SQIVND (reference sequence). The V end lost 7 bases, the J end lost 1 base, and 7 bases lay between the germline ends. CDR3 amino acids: CASTPGQETQYF. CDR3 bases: TGTGCCAGTACTCCAGGCCAAGAGACCCAGTACTTC.

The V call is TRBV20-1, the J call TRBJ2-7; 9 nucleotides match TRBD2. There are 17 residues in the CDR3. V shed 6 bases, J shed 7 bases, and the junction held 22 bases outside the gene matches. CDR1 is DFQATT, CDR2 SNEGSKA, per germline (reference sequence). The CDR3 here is CSAQESGTSPESEEQYF. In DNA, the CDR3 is TGCAGTGCCCAAGAGTCTGGGACTAGCCCGGAGTCGGAGGAGCAGTACTTC.

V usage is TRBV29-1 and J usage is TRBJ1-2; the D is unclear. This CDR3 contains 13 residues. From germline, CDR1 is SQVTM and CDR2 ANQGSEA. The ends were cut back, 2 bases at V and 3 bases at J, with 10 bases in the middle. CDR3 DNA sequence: TGCAGCGTTGAAAATCCAGGAGACTATGGCTACACCTTC. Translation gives CSVENPGDYGYTF.

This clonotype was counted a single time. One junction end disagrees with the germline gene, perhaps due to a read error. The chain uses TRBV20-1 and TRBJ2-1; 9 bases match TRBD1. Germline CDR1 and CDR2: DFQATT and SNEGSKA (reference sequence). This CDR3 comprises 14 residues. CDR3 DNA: TGCAGTGCTAGAAGACAGGGGGACTTCAATAAGCAGTTCTTC. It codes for CSARRQGDFNKQFF.